Shown below are 16 T cell receptor beta chains from a single sample sequenced in a study of preoperative IRX-2 immunotherapy in early breast cancer. Some clones are missing from TCRdb's copy, which holds only in-frame ones; the method was immunoSEQ multiplex PCR. The sample has 30,000 to 35,000 clones; roughly 96% are singletons. Treatment reported: preoperative locoregional IRX-2 cytokine immunotherapy. The sample here was taken from a patient treated with IRX-2 immunotherapy. Receptors originate from a human donor with breast cancer.

The chain carries TRBV6-6 and TRBJ1-3; D is unclear. V lost 5 bases to trimming and J lost 4 bases, with 3 bases between them. Germline CDR1 and CDR2: MNHNY and SVGAGI (reference sequence). This CDR3 has 11 amino acids. Here the CDR3 reads CASSHGNTIYF. CDR3 in DNA: TGTGCCAGCAGTCACGGAAACACCATATATTTT.

This clone has just one count. The chain links TRBV6-1 to TRBJ2-7; 9 bases map to TRBD1. The trim removed 7 bases at V and 2 bases at J, leaving 6 bases unmatched. From germline, CDR1 is MNHNS and CDR2 SASEGT. CDR3 length equals 14 residues. Written as DNA, the CDR3 is TGTGCCAGCATAAAGGGACAGGGTACCTACGAGCAGTACTTC. It is translated as CASIKGQGTYEQYF.

This chain uses TRBV28 with TRBJ2-7, with D tentatively TRBD2 (6 bases). Trimming stripped 8 bases from V and 3 bases from J, with 17 bases between. There are 14 residues in the CDR3. Germline CDR1 is MDHEN and CDR2 is SYDVKM. The CDR3, as DNA: TGTGCCAGCTCTATTGGGCGGGATGACTACGAGCAGTACTTC. Its translation is CASSIGRDDYEQYF.

The chain employs TRBV7-2 and TRBJ2-7, with TRBD2 identical over 11 bases. CDR1 and CDR2 (germline): SGHTA, FQGNSA. There are 19 residues in the CDR3. The ends lost 0 bases at V and 7 bases at J; junction bases unmatched: 17. CDR3 sequence: CASSLARGSGREPPWEQYF. The CDR3 DNA reads TGTGCCAGCAGCTTAGCGCGAGGTAGCGGGAGGGAGCCCCCTTGGGAGCAGTACTTC.

The chain employs TRBV6-5 and TRBJ2-7; 12 nucleotides match TRBD2. This CDR3 region has 15 residues. V shed 7 bases, J shed 1 base, and the junction held 5 bases outside the gene matches. The germline CDR1 and CDR2 sequences are MNHEY and SVGAGI. The CDR3 nucleotides are TGTGCCAGCAACTACGGGACTAGCGGGTCCTACGAGCAGTACTTC. Translated: CASNYGTSGSYEQYF.

A single count supports this clone. CDR3 in DNA: TGTGCCAGCAGCCCGGTAGCGGGAGCACGCACAGATACGCAGTATTTT. Encoded protein: CASSPVAGARTDTQYF. The rearrangement links TRBV4-2 to TRBJ2-3; 9 bases fit TRBD2. This CDR3 has 16 residues. Germline CDR1 and CDR2: LGHNA and YNFKEQ. The trim removed 4 bases at V and 1 base at J, leaving 6 bases unmatched.

The J gene is TRBJ2-6, the V gene TRBV6-5, with D uncertain. Germline values: CDR1 MNHEY, CDR2 SVGAGI. V was shortened by 11 bases and J by 0 bases, with 11 bases between the two germline ends. The CDR3 totals 14 residues. CDR3 DNA: TGTGCCGCCAAACGGCTCTCTGGGGCCAACGTCCTGACTTTC. Amino acids: CAAKRLSGANVLTF.

The V call is TRBV27, the J call TRBJ2-1; unclear D gene. CDR1 is MNHEY and CDR2 is SMNVEV in the germline V gene (reference sequence). The CDR3 has 11 amino acids. V was pared by 9 bases and J by 10 bases, with 13 bases between. The CDR3 DNA sequence: TGTGCCAGTGGTCCTAGGACCGAGCAGTTCTTC. It translates to CASGPRTEQFF.

The chain has TRBV5-1 and TRBJ2-2; D may be TRBD2 (6 bases). CDR1 SGHRS and CDR2 YFSETQ come from the germline V gene. The ends were cut back, 4 bases at V and 7 bases at J, with 20 bases in the middle. The CDR3 length is 16 residues. The CDR3 DNA sequence: TGCGCCAGCAGCCCCACCGGGACTGCGTCGTACGGGGAGCTGTTTTTT. It translates to CASSPTGTASYGELFF.

V and J are TRBV27 and TRBJ2-3; weak D call: TRBD1 (6 bases). Trimming cost V 9 bases and J 5 bases, with 21 bases left between them. The CDR3 spans 15 residues. Germline V gives CDR1 MNHEY, CDR2 SMNVEV (reference sequence). The CDR3 here is CARGSRGGGRDTQYF. As DNA, the CDR3 is TGTGCCAGGGGTAGTCGAGGGGGTGGGAGAGATACGCAGTATTTT.

V usage is TRBV7-3 and J usage is TRBJ2-7; tentatively, D is TRBD2 (6 bases). This CDR3 spans 13 amino acids. Per germline, CDR1 SGHTA and CDR2 FQGTGA. V was shortened by 3 bases and J by 7 bases, with 13 bases between the two germline ends. This CDR3 reads CASSFRARGEQYF. CDR3 nucleotides: TGTGCCAGCAGCTTTCGAGCCCGGGGGGAGCAGTACTTC.

V is TRBV11-2 and J is TRBJ2-1; no firm D call. Germline V gives CDR1 SGHAT, CDR2 FQNNGV. Trimming removed 5 bases at V and 10 bases at J, with 15 bases between. The CDR3 totals 13 residues. Written as DNA, the CDR3 is TGTGCCAGCAGCCTTACTACGCCCAGGGAGCAGTTCTTC. It encodes CASSLTTPREQFF.

The CDR3 sequence is CASSLLAGTDTQYF. The CDR3 DNA sequence: TGTGCCAGCAGCTTACTAGCGGGAACAGATACGCAGTATTTT. The chain combines TRBV11-2 with TRBJ2-3, with 9 positions matching TRBD2. The V gene end was trimmed by 2 bases and the J gene end by 3 bases; junction bases not matched to a gene: 0. CDR1 is SGHAT and CDR2 is FQNNGV in the germline V gene. The CDR3 runs to 14 residues.

The gene calls are TRBV7-9 and TRBJ2-3; perhaps TRBD2 as D (6 bases). Germline CDR1 and CDR2: SEHNR and FQNEAQ (reference sequence). The V end lost 5 bases, the J end lost 0 bases, and 9 bases lay between the germline ends. This CDR3 has 14 residues. DNA of the CDR3: TGTGCCAGCAGCCATGGGACTAGCACAGATACGCAGTATTTT. It specifies CASSHGTSTDTQYF. The full variable domain, rest sourced from reference TRBV7-9 and TRBJ2-3, is DTGVSQNPRHKITKRGQNVTFRCDPISEHNRLYWYRQTLGQGPEFLTYFQNEAQLEKSRLLSDRFSAERPKGSFSTLEIQRTEQGDSAMYLCASSHGTSTDTQYFGPGTRLTVL.

V and J are TRBV28 and TRBJ2-1; the match to TRBD2 covers 10 bases. The CDR3 length is 15 residues. V lost 5 bases and J lost 4; bases outside the gene matches: 5. The V gene's germline CDR1 is MDHEN and CDR2 SYDVKM. This CDR3 reads CASSLTSGVYNEQFF. DNA for the CDR3: TGTGCCAGCAGTCTCACTAGCGGGGTATACAATGAGCAGTTCTTC.

The V and J genes are TRBV6-5 and TRBJ2-1, with TRBD1 matching 12 bases. There are 15 residues in the CDR3. V was pared by 8 bases and J by 7 bases, with 9 bases of the junction left unmatched. The germline CDR1 and CDR2 sequences are MNHEY and SVGAGI. The CDR3 protein is CASRGDRGPINEQFF. DNA of the CDR3: TGTGCCAGCCGCGGGGACAGGGGGCCGATAAATGAGCAGTTCTTC.